The 14 T cell receptor beta chains below all came from one sample that was sequenced in a study of blood T cells in healthy people across ages. For the second PCR, which ran for 7 to 11 cycles, a sample-barcoded 5' primer and a J-beta primer mix were used. MiXCR was run by TCRdb on the 5' RACE reads, yielding one entry per CDR3 protein. The table shows more than 800,000 distinct CDR3 sequences, with more than 35% occurring only once. Sequenced input: blood. These receptors were obtained from a woman aged 55-69 years in good health.

This clonotype showed up just a few times. The chain recombines TRBV11-2 with TRBJ2-1; 7 bases match TRBD1. CDR1 and CDR2 (germline): SGHAT, FQNNGV. This CDR3 is 16 amino acids long. J was trimmed by 8 bases and V by 6 bases; bases with no gene match: 16. CDR3 loop: CASSGIPGQHEHEQFF. CDR3 DNA sequence: TGTGCCAGCAGTGGTATACCGGGACAGCATGAACATGAGCAGTTCTTC.

The genes are TRBV6-5 and TRBJ2-3, with D hard to call. CDR3 size: 13 residues. The ends were cut back, 6 bases at V and 6 bases at J, with 13 bases in the middle. CDR1 MNHEY and CDR2 SVGAGI come from the germline V gene. CDR3 region: CASRFDATDTQYF. Written as DNA, the CDR3 is TGTGCCAGCAGGTTTGACGCTACGGATACGCAGTATTTT.

J is TRBJ2-4 and V is TRBV12-3 or TRBV12-4; no clear D gene. The DNA end is a closer match to TRBJ2-7, so the J assignment may be wrong. This CDR3 spans 13 amino acids. The CDR3 here is CASSTRSSDEQYF. The DNA for the CDR3 is TGTGCCAGCAGTACTCGGTCCTCGGACGAGCAGTACTTC.

The V and J genes are TRBV7-2 and TRBJ2-3; TRBD1 aligns across 9 bases. The V segment lost 6 bases and the J segment 3 bases; nucleotides outside the gene matches: 4. Germline V gives CDR1 SGHTA, CDR2 FQGNSA. The CDR3 has 14 residues. This CDR3 is CASSGQGSTDTQYF. The CDR3 DNA follows: TGTGCCAGCAGTGGACAGGGGAGTACAGATACGCAGTATTTT.

V usage is TRBV2 and J usage is TRBJ2-7, with 8 bases matching TRBD2. Trimming cost V 7 bases and J 4 bases; bases outside gene matches: 6. CDR1 is SNHLY, CDR2 FYNNEI, per germline. This CDR3 contains 13 residues. The CDR3: CASTKRESYEQYF. CDR3 nucleotide sequence: TGTGCCAGCACAAAGCGGGAGAGTTACGAGCAGTACTTC.

This clonotype was found a few times. The gene calls are TRBV20-1 and TRBJ2-5, with D hard to call. This CDR3 has 10 amino acids. Germline V gene sequence: CDR1 DFQATT, CDR2 SNEGSKA (reference sequence). Trimming cost V 5 bases and J 5 bases, with 6 bases left between them. The CDR3 nucleotides read TGCAGTGCTCTAAGGGAGACCCAGTACTTC. This sequence encodes CSALRETQYF.

This clonotype was counted between two and nine times. The rearrangement links TRBV10-3 to TRBJ2-5; TRBD2 matches at 14 bases. This CDR3 has 17 residues. Per the germline V gene, CDR1 is ENHRY and CDR2 is SYGVKD. V gave up 0 bases and J gave up 1 base; unmatched junction bases: 1. The CDR3: CAISESGTSGSQETQYF. The CDR3 DNA follows: TGTGCCATCAGTGAGTCCGGGACTAGCGGGAGCCAAGAGACCCAGTACTTC.

In its sample, this clonotype was seen many times. The chain joins TRBV20-1 to TRBJ2-7; 9 bases are shared with TRBD2. The CDR3 loop spans 14 amino acids. Per the germline V gene, CDR1 is DFQATT and CDR2 is SNEGSKA (reference sequence). The junction had 10 bases not matched to a gene; V was cut back by 6 bases and J by 4 bases. The CDR3 region is CSAGVASGTYEQYF. CDR3 nucleotide sequence: TGCAGTGCGGGTGTGGCTAGCGGGACATACGAGCAGTACTTC.

This clonotype was seen a few times. V is TRBV5-1 and J is TRBJ2-7, with TRBD2 as a possible D gene (7 bases). Deletions cut 3 bases from V and 5 bases from J, with 9 bases between. This CDR3 is built from 12 residues. In germline, CDR1 is SGHRS, CDR2 YFSETQ. CDR3: CASSSGGHEQYF. CDR3 in DNA: TGCGCCAGCAGCTCGGGGGGCCACGAGCAGTACTTC.

The chain uses TRBV24-1 and TRBJ2-1; no firm D call. The J call may be wrong; the DNA end is better matched by TRBJ2-7. This CDR3 is 15 amino acids long. CDR1 KGHDR and CDR2 SFDVKD come from the germline V gene. CDR3 nucleotides: TGTGCCACCAGTGATAACGACCACTCCTACAATGAGCAGTACTTC. This translates into CATSDNDHSYNEQYF.

With respect to this clonotype: One end of the junction fails to match germline, which may point to a read error. The chain couples TRBV5-1 to TRBJ1-2, with TRBD1 matching 7 bases. This CDR3 has 13 amino acids. Germline V gene lookup returns CDR1 SGHRS and CDR2 YFSETQ. The CDR3 region has the DNA TGCGCCATCAGCAACCCGACAGGGTATGGCTACACCTTC. Residues: CAISNPTGYGYTF.

This clonotype has only one observation. The chain couples TRBV6-5 to TRBJ2-1, with TRBD2 matching over 13 bases. Trimming at V came to 6 bases and at J to 10 bases, leaving 15 bases not matched to a gene. The CDR3 extends over 17 amino acids. The V gene's germline CDR1 is MNHEY and CDR2 SVGAGI. The chain's CDR3 is CASRYRGLAGAPEEQFF. The CDR3 region has the DNA TGTGCCAGCAGGTACCGAGGACTAGCGGGAGCCCCCGAGGAGCAGTTCTTC.

There are many counts of this clonotype. An end of the junction does not agree with germline; a read error may underlie this. V is TRBV7-8 and J is TRBJ2-7; no clear D. The CDR3 has 14 residues. Germline CDR1 SGHVS, CDR2 FQNEAQ. The CDR3 is CASSLVGNSYEQYF. Written as DNA, the CDR3 is TGCGCCAGCAGCTTGGTAGGGAACTCCTACGAGCAGTACTTC.

The rearrangement links TRBV10-3 to TRBJ2-7; 11 nucleotides match TRBD1. There are 14 residues in the CDR3. Unmatched junction bases numbered 4, after V lost 5 bases and J lost 4 bases. Per the germline V gene, CDR1 is ENHRY and CDR2 is SYGVKD. CDR3 bases: TGTGCCATCAGTACCGGGACAGGGGGTTACGAGCAGTACTTC. Its translation is CAISTGTGGYEQYF.